The sequence of this T cell receptor beta chain was determined in a study of T cell responses to AZD1222 COVID-19 vaccine. Whole-study results and caveats: The sample set comprised mostly white British donors with more females, and clonal diversity was possibly underestimated. No day 14 peak samples; only post-peak repertoires were characterized. Nearly half of unique spike-specific TCRs reportedly avoided B.1.351 and B.1.1.7 mutated regions. AZD1222 recipients seropositive at baseline numbered only six or seven.

Clones were read by immunoSEQ multiplex PCR, and TCRdb kept only the in-frame ones, dropping some. The table shows 100,000 or so clones, with 70% to 90% occurring only once. CDR1 and CDR2 from the germline V gene are SNHLY and FYNNEI. V lost 7 bases and J lost 8; bases outside the gene matches: 1. This CDR3 contains 10 residues. Of note for this clone: The antigen remains undetermined.

The TCR sequence derives from an adult in good health. Sequencing used peripheral blood, obtained on day 0 of AZD1222 vaccination. The rearrangement uses TRBV2 and TRBJ1-1, with 7 bases fitting TRBD1. The CDR3 region is CASKGAEAFF. The CDR3 DNA reads as TGTGCCAGCAAGGGGGCGGAAGCTTTCTTT.